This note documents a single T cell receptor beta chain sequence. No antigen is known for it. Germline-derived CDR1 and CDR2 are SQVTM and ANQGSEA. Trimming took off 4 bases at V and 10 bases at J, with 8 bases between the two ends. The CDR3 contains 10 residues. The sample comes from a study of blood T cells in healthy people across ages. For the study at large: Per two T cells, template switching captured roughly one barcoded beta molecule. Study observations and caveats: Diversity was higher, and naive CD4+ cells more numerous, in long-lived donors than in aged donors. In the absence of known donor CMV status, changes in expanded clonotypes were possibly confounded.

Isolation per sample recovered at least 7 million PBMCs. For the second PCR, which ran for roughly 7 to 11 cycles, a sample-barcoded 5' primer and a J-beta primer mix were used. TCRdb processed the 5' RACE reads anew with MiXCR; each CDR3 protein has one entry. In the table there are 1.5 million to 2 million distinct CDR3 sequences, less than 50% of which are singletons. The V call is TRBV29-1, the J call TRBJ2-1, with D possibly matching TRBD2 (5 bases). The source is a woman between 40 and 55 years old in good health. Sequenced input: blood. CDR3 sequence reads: CSVALAEQFF. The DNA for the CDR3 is TGCAGCGTTGCTTTAGCGGAGCAGTTCTTC.